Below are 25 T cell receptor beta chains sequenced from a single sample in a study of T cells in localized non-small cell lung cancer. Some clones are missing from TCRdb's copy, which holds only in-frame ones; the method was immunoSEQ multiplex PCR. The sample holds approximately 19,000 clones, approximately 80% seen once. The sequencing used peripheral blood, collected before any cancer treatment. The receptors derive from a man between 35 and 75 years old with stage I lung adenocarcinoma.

CDR3 sequence (DNA): TGTGCCAGCAGCGCGGGACTCCCTTACGGGGAGACCCAGTACTTC. Encoded protein: CASSAGLPYGETQYF. V usage is TRBV9 and J usage is TRBJ2-5; D is perhaps TRBD2 (6 bases). V lost 3 bases to trimming and J lost 5 bases, with 17 bases between them. Germline values: CDR1 SGDLS, CDR2 YYNGEE. This CDR3 has 15 amino acids.

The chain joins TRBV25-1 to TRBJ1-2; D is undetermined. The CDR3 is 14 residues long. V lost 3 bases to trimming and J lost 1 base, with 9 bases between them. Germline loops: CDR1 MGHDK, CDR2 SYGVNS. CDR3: CASSELALNYGYTF. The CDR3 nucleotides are TGTGCCAGCAGTGAGTTGGCCCTTAACTATGGCTACACCTTC.

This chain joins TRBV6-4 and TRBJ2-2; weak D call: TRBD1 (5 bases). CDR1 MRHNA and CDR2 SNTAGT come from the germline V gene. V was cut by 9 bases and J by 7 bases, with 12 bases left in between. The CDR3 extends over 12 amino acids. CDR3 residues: CASGQGVGELFF. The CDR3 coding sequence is TGTGCCAGTGGGCAGGGCGTCGGGGAGCTGTTTTTT.

CDR3 residues: CASSLPANSPNMNTEAFF. CDR3 sequence (DNA): TGTGCCAGCAGCCTCCCCGCAAATTCGCCGAACATGAACACTGAAGCTTTCTTT. The chain recombines TRBV5-8 with TRBJ1-1, with no clear D. The CDR3 totals 18 residues. Trimming shortened V by 4 bases and J by 0 bases, and 22 bases separated the two germline ends. Germline V lookup: CDR1 SGHTS, CDR2 YDEGEE.

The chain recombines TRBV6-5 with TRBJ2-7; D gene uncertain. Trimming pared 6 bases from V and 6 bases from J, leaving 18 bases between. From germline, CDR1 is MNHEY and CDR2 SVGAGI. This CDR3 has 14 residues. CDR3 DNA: TGTGCCAGCAGCCGAGGACGGACCCAAGCCGAGCAGTACTTC. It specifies CASSRGRTQAEQYF.

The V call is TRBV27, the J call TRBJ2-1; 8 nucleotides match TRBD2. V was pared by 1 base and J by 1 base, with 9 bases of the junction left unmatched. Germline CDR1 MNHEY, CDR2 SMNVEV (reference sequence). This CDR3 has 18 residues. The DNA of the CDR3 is TGTGCCAGCAGTTTATACCCCGGCACTAGCGGTTCCTACAATGAGCAGTTCTTC. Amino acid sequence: CASSLYPGTSGSYNEQFF.

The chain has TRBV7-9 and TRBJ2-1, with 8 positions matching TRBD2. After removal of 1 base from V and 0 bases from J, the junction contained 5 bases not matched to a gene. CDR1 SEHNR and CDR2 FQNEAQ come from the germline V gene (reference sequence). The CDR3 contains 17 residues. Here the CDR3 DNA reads TGTGCCAGCAGCTTAGGGACGAGCGGGAGCTCCTACAATGAGCAGTTCTTC. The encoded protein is CASSLGTSGSSYNEQFF.

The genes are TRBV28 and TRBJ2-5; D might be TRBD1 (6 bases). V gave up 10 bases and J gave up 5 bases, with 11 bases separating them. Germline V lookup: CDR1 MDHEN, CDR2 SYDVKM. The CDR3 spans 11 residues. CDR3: CATDQGETQYF. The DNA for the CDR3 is TGTGCCACCGACCAGGGGGAGACCCAGTACTTC.

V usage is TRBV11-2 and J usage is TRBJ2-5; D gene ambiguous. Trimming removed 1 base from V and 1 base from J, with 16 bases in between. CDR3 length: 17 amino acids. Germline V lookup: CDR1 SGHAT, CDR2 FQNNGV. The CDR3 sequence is CASSLVGGPHFQETQYF. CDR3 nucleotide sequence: TGTGCCAGCAGCTTAGTCGGCGGACCTCACTTCCAAGAGACCCAGTACTTC.

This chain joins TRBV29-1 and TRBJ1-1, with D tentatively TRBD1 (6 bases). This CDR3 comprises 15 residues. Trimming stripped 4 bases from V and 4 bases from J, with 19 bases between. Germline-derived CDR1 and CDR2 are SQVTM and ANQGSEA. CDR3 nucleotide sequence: TGCAGCGTTGGACTCTCGGCAGGGGTGGGCACTGAAGCTTTCTTT. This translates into CSVGLSAGVGTEAFF.

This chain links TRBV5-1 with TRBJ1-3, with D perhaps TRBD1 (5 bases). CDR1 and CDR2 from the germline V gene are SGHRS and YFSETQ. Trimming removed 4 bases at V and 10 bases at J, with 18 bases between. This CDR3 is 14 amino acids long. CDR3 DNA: TGCGCCAGCAGCCCGGGGACTATGGGTACAACCATATATTTT. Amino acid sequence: CASSPGTMGTTIYF.

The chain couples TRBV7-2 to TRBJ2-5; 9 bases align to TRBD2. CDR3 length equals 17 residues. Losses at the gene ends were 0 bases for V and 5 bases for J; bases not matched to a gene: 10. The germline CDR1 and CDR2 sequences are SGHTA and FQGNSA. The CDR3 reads CASSLAWGAGGWETQYF. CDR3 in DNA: TGTGCCAGCAGCTTAGCCTGGGGCGCGGGAGGGTGGGAGACCCAGTACTTC.

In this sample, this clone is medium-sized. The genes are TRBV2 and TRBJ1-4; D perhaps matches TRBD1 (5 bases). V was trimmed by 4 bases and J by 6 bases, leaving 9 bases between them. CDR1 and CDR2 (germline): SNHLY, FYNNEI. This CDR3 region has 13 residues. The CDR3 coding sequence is TGTGCCAGCAGTGCAGGGATCGATGAAAAACTGTTTTTT. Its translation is CASSAGIDEKLFF.

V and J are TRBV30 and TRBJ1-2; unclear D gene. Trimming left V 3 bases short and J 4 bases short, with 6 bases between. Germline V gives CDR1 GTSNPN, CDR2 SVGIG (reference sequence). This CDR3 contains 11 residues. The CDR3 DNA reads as TGTGCCTGGAGGGAGCTCTATGGCTACACCTTC. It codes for CAWRELYGYTF.

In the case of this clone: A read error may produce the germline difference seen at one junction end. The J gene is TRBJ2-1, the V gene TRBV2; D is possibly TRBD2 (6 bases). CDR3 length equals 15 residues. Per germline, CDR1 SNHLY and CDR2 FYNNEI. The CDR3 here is CVSSATTEGYNEQFF. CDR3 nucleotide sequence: TGTGTCAGCAGCGCCACCACGGAGGGTTACAATGAGCAGTTCTTC.

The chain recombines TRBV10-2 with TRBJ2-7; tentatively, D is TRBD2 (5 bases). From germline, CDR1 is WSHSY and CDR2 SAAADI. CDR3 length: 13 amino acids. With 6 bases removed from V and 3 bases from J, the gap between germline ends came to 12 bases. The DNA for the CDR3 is TGCGCCAGCAGCGAGGGATCACACTACGAGCAGTACTTC. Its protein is CASSEGSHYEQYF.

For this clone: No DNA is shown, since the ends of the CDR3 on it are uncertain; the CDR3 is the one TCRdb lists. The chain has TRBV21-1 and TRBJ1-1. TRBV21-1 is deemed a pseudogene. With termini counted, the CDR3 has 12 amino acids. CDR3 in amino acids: CASSKVGRGAFF.

CDR3 protein: CASSGFTGRGYTF. CDR3 bases: TGTGCCAGCAGCGGATTTACAGGTCGAGGCTACACCTTC. This sequence joins TRBV5-5 and TRBJ1-2; D is perhaps TRBD1 (5 bases). The germline V gene has CDR1 SGHKS and CDR2 YYEKEE (reference sequence). The V gene lost 4 bases and the J gene lost 8 bases, with 15 bases spanning the gap. The CDR3 is 13 amino acids.

In DNA, the CDR3 is TGTGCCAGCAGCCCAGGACTTGAAGGGGAATCCTACGAGCAGTACTTC. This encodes CASSPGLEGESYEQYF. V is TRBV9 and J is TRBJ2-7; D possibly matches TRBD1 or TRBD2 (5 bases each). Germline V gene lookup returns CDR1 SGDLS and CDR2 YYNGEE. The CDR3 loop spans 16 amino acids. With 4 bases removed from V and 1 base from J, the gap between germline ends came to 18 bases. The whole variable domain, filled in from reference TRBV9 and TRBJ2-7, reads DSGVTQTPKHLITATGQRVTLRCSPRSGDLSVYWYQQSLDQGLQFLIQYYNGEERAKGNILERFSAQQFPDLHSELNLSSLELGDSALYFCASSPGLEGESYEQYFGPGTRLTVT.

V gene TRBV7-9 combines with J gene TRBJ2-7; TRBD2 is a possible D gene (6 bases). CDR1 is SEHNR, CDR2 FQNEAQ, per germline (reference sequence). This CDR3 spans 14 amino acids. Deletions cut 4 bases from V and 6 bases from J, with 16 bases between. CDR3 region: CASSSGLLSREQYF. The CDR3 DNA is TGTGCCAGCAGCTCGGGACTTCTCAGCCGCGAGCAGTACTTC.

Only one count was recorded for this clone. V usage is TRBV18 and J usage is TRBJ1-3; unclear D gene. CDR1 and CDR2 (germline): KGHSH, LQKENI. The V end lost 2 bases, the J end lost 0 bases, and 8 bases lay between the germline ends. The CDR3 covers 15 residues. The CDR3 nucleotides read TGTGCCAGCTCACCAGTCGGCGGCTCTGGAAACACCATATATTTT. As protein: CASSPVGGSGNTIYF.

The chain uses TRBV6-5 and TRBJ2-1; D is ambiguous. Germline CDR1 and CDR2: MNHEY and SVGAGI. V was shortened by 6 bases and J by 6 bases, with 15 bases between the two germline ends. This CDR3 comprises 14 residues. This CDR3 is CASSYGPLGNEQFF. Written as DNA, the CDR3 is TGTGCCAGCAGCTACGGCCCCCTCGGCAATGAGCAGTTCTTC.

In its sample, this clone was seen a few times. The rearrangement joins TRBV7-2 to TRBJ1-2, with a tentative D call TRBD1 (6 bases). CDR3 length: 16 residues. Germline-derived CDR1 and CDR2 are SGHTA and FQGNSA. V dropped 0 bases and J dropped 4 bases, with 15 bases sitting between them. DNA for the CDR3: TGTGCCAGCAGCTTAGCCGACGGGGGGGGCGCCTATGGCTACACCTTC. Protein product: CASSLADGGGAYGYTF.

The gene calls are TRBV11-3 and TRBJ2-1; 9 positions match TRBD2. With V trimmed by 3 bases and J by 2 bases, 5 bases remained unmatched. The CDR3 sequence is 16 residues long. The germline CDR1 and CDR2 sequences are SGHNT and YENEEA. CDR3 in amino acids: CASSLGGGGPYNEQFF. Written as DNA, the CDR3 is TGTGCCAGCAGCTTGGGCGGGGGGGGACCCTACAATGAGCAGTTCTTC.

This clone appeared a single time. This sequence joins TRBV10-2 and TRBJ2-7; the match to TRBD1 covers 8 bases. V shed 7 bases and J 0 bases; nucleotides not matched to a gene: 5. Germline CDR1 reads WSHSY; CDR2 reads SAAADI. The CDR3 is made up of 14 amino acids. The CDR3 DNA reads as TGCGCCAGCAATACAGGGGGGTTCTCCTACGAGCAGTACTTC. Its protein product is CASNTGGFSYEQYF.